The subject of this entry is one T cell receptor beta chain. The antigen is unknown. Every TCR beta cDNA library bore unique molecular identifiers. The source material, about 0.9 to 11 million T cells, gave rise to 400,000 to 550,000 cDNA molecules. Each CDR3 protein is one row after TCRdb ran MiXCR on the PCR reads. The table lists around 770,000 distinct CDR3 sequences, more than 45% of them singletons. This sample is drawn from a study of post-analysis software for immune sequencing data. Study-wide context: Included among the disease courses, which were recorded for the cohort, were relapsing-remitting, secondary progressive and progressive-relapsing multiple sclerosis.

Study conclusions and caveats: With TRBV5-6, TRBV5-1 and TRBV20-1 included, about 5 TRBV segments were more frequent in patients than in controls. Relative to controls, patients with multiple sclerosis showed significantly lower normalized Chao1 diversity.

The CDR3 spans 14 residues. Per germline, CDR1 MNHEY and CDR2 SMNVEV (reference sequence). With 2 bases clipped from V and 11 bases from J, the junction kept 10 bases outside the gene matches. Sequenced: blood. V is TRBV27 and J is TRBJ2-5, with 8 bases lining up with TRBD2. This TCR came from a girl aged 10-17 years with multiple sclerosis. The CDR3 is CASSLPGGANEQYF. The CDR3 DNA sequence: TGTGCCAGCAGTTTACCGGGAGGGGCGAATGAGCAGTACTTC.